The 13 T cell receptor beta chains below come from one sample, sequenced in a study of blood T cell repertoires in COVID-19. Here immunoSEQ multiplex PCR was the method, and the copy in TCRdb shows in-frame clones only, minus some. The sample has roughly 290,000 clones; approximately 83% are singletons. Sample: PBMCs or T cells enriched from blood (not recorded which). The receptor set was obtained from a man aged 25-45 years who had recovered from COVID-19.

The chain links TRBV5-1 to TRBJ1-3; D unclear. The ends were cut back, 3 bases at V and 0 bases at J, with 13 bases in the middle. Germline assignment: CDR1 SGHRS and CDR2 YFSETQ. The length of the CDR3 is 16 residues. CDR3 in amino acids: CASSSGGQSSGNTIYF. In nucleotides, the CDR3 is TGCGCCAGCAGCTCCGGAGGGCAAAGCTCTGGAAACACCATATATTTT.

The chain is built from TRBV9 and TRBJ2-2, with D perhaps TRBD2 (6 bases). V was trimmed by 1 base and J by 4 bases, leaving 14 bases between them. Germline lookup yields CDR1 SGDLS and CDR2 YYNGEE. CDR3 length: 16 residues. The CDR3 nucleotides read TGTGCCAGCAGCGTATCTGTAGCGGTGTTCACCGGGGAGCTGTTTTTT. Amino acids: CASSVSVAVFTGELFF. The variable domain in full, with the rest retrieved from reference TRBV9 and TRBJ2-2, is DSGVTQTPKHLITATGQRVTLRCSPRSGDLSVYWYQQSLDQGLQFLIQYYNGEERAKGNILERFSAQQFPDLHSELNLSSLELGDSALYFCASSVSVAVFTGELFFGEGSRLTVL.

About this clone: An end of the junction differs from the germline gene, which may be a read error. The V and J genes are TRBV6-5 and TRBJ2-7; 14 bases are shared with TRBD2. The CDR3 spans 16 residues. Germline V gives CDR1 MNHEY, CDR2 SVGAGI. This CDR3 is CASSFRTSGGSSEQYF. The DNA for the CDR3 is TGTGCCAGCAGTTTTCGGACTAGCGGGGGGTCCTCCGAGCAGTACTTC.

The rearrangement joins TRBV19 to TRBJ1-6; D gene uncertain. Germline-derived CDR1 and CDR2 are LNHDA and SQIVND (reference sequence). Trimming removed 5 bases at V and 9 bases at J, with 11 bases between. The CDR3 is 13 amino acids. CDR3 nucleotides: TGTGCCAGTAGTGTTTTGACGGGTTCACCCCTCCACTTT. Amino acids: CASSVLTGSPLHF.

The CDR3 is CSASRASSYEQYF. The CDR3 nucleotides are TGCAGTGCTAGTCGAGCAAGCTCCTACGAGCAGTACTTC. This sequence joins TRBV20-1 and TRBJ2-7, with unresolved D. V lost 3 bases, J lost 0 bases, and 9 bases lay in between. Germline CDR1 and CDR2: DFQATT and SNEGSKA (reference sequence). The CDR3 spans 13 residues.

The rearrangement uses TRBV7-2 and TRBJ1-1; D is unclear. Germline CDR1 SGHTA, CDR2 FQGNSA. The germline V and J ends were trimmed by 5 bases and 7 bases, with 11 bases remaining between them. The CDR3 covers 12 residues. CDR3 DNA: TGTGCCAGCAGCAATTACAGCCATGAAGCTTTCTTT. Translation gives CASSNYSHEAFF.

The J gene is TRBJ2-7, the V gene TRBV5-1; TRBD1 aligns across 9 bases. Germline CDR1 reads SGHRS; CDR2 reads YFSETQ. The CDR3 has 14 amino acids. Trimming took 4 bases from V and 5 from J; bases not matched to a gene: 7. CDR3 region: CASSRDRVFDEQYF. In DNA form, the CDR3 reads TGCGCCAGCAGCAGGGACAGGGTATTCGACGAGCAGTACTTC. The full variable domain, its missing parts supplied by reference TRBV5-1 and TRBJ2-7, is KAGVTQTPRYLIKTRGQQVTLSCSPISGHRSVSWYQQTPGQGLQFLFEYFSETQRNKGNFPGRFSGRQFSNSRSEMNVSTLELGDSALYLCASSRDRVFDEQYFGPGTRLTVT.

This chain uses TRBV5-5 with TRBJ1-6; D unresolved. In germline, CDR1 is SGHKS, CDR2 YYEKEE (reference sequence). CDR3 length equals 15 residues. V was trimmed by 1 base and J by 9 bases, leaving 14 bases between them. The CDR3 spells CASSLSGWVPSPLHF. The CDR3 DNA follows: TGTGCCAGCAGCTTGTCGGGGTGGGTACCTTCACCCCTCCACTTT.

This clone was observed once. This chain links TRBV2 with TRBJ2-7, with 7 bases matching TRBD2. Germline values: CDR1 SNHLY, CDR2 FYNNEI. This CDR3 has 15 residues. Trimming removed 8 bases from V and 2 bases from J; junction bases left unmatched: 12. This chain's CDR3 is CASVRSRGETYEQYF. CDR3 coding DNA: TGTGCCAGCGTGAGGTCACGGGGGGAGACCTACGAGCAGTACTTC.

The CDR3: CASSQEATGTGELFF. The CDR3 DNA reads TGTGCCAGCAGCCAAGAGGCGACAGGCACCGGGGAGCTGTTTTTT. The V gene is TRBV3-1 (or the pseudogene TRBV3-2), the J gene TRBJ2-2; TRBD1 might be the D (6 bases). Trimming stripped 0 bases from V and 4 bases from J, with 9 bases between. The germline gives CDR1 LGHDT, CDR2 YNNKEL (reference sequence). CDR3 length: 15 amino acids.

In DNA form, the CDR3 reads TGTGCCAGCAGTCCCCCTTCCCCCAGGGTTGAGGAAACTTTCTTT. Amino acid sequence: CASSPPSPRVEETFF. J is TRBJ1-1 and V is TRBV27; perhaps TRBD1 as D (5 bases). The CDR3 loop spans 15 amino acids. Trimming took off 5 bases at V and 12 bases at J, with 25 bases between the two ends. Germline V lookup: CDR1 MNHEY, CDR2 SMNVEV (reference sequence).

The chain recombines TRBV7-2 with TRBJ1-1; TRBD1 agrees at 8 bases. CDR3 length: 15 residues. Germline V gene lookup returns CDR1 SGHTA and CDR2 FQGNSA. Trimming cost V 5 bases and J 0 bases; bases outside gene matches: 5. The CDR3 DNA is TGTGCCAGCAGCCTCCAACAGGGGGTGAACACTGAAGCTTTCTTT. The encoded protein is CASSLQQGVNTEAFF.

The chain combines TRBV27 with TRBJ2-1; a weak D match, TRBD2 (6 bases). Trimming took 5 bases from V and 3 from J, leaving 14 bases between them. CDR1 and CDR2 from the germline V gene are MNHEY and SMNVEV (reference sequence). The CDR3 contains 15 residues. This CDR3 reads CASSPGTQGYNEQFF. The CDR3 region has the DNA TGTGCCAGCAGTCCCGGGACTCAGGGCTACAATGAGCAGTTCTTC.